These 32 T cell receptor beta chains were sequenced from one sample in a study of T cell repertoires in cytomegalovirus infection. No antigens are known for them. TCRdb re-called the reads through MiXCR, storing one row per CDR3 protein. The sample consists of about 740,000 distinct CDR3 sequences, 33% of them appearing once. Sequences were derived from cultured PBMCs, sampled from culture after CMV antigen stimulation. The receptors come from a human donor in good health (CMV status not recorded). Some clones in this sample may be carry-over from other donors' samples.

V is TRBV27 and J is TRBJ2-1, with 14 positions matching TRBD2. The germline gives CDR1 MNHEY, CDR2 SMNVEV (reference sequence). The CDR3 covers 15 residues. V dropped 5 bases and J dropped 9; count of bases not matched to a gene: 6. The CDR3 bases are TGTGCCAGCAGTGTACCGGGACTAGCGGGAGTTGAGCAGTTCTTC. This codes for CASSVPGLAGVEQFF.

A few counts support this clonotype. This chain joins TRBV19 and TRBJ2-1, with TRBD1 matching 7 bases. The CDR3 has 16 amino acids. Germline-derived CDR1 and CDR2 are LNHDA and SQIVND (reference sequence). Trimming at V came to 1 base and at J to 6 bases, leaving 9 bases not matched to a gene. The CDR3 coding sequence is TGTGCCAGTAGTATAGCGGGGCAGACAGGGCTCAATGAGCAGTTCTTC. This translates into CASSIAGQTGLNEQFF.

This chain links TRBV6-1 with TRBJ1-4, with TRBD1 matching 8 bases. The CDR3 loop spans 15 amino acids. The V segment lost 7 bases and the J segment 8 bases; nucleotides outside the gene matches: 12. CDR1 and CDR2 from the germline V gene are MNHNS and SASEGT. As DNA, the CDR3 is TGTGCCAGCAACCCACTCAGGGGGCGAGTAGAAAAACTGTTTTTT. It codes for CASNPLRGRVEKLFF.

This clonotype was observed a handful of times. The CDR3 loop reads CATWGPGTDTQYF. As DNA, the CDR3 is TGCGCCACGTGGGGGCCGGGCACAGATACGCAGTATTTT. The chain uses TRBV4-1 and TRBJ2-3, with D tentatively TRBD1 (6 bases). Germline V gene data show CDR1 as MGHRA and CDR2 as YSYEKL. Trimming stripped 10 bases from V and 1 base from J, with 12 bases between. The CDR3 covers 13 residues.

The chain combines TRBV2 with TRBJ2-7; 14 bases are a match to TRBD2. The CDR3 loop spans 15 amino acids. Per the germline V gene, CDR1 is SNHLY and CDR2 is FYNNEI. After removal of 5 bases from V and 7 bases from J, the junction contained 7 bases not matched to a gene. CDR3 region: CASSRTSGRSGEQYF. For the CDR3, the DNA is TGTGCCAGCAGTCGGACTAGCGGGAGGTCGGGGGAGCAGTACTTC.

In this sample, this clonotype turned up many times. V gene TRBV7-6 combines with J gene TRBJ1-6; no clear D. The CDR3 length is 17 residues. V lost 4 bases to trimming and J lost 6 bases, with 19 bases between them. CDR1 and CDR2 (germline): SGHVS, FNYEAQ. The CDR3 loop reads CASSSTPLLLPNSPLHF. For the CDR3, the DNA is TGTGCCAGCAGCTCAACCCCCCTCCTACTTCCTAATTCACCCCTCCACTTT.

Only a few counts were recorded for this clonotype. The gene calls are TRBV20-1 and TRBJ1-6, with 8 bases lining up with TRBD1. Germline-derived CDR1 and CDR2 are DFQATT and SNEGSKA (reference sequence). The length of the CDR3 is 13 residues. Losses at the gene ends were 4 bases for V and 9 bases for J; bases not matched to a gene: 5. DNA of the CDR3: TGCAGTGCTACCGGGACAGGTTTTTCACCCCTCCACTTT. Translated: CSATGTGFSPLHF.

This chain uses TRBV2 with TRBJ2-7; D is uncertain. Trimming stripped 3 bases from V and 2 bases from J, with 8 bases between. CDR3 length equals 13 residues. CDR1 SNHLY and CDR2 FYNNEI come from the germline V gene. The CDR3 coding sequence is TGTGCCAGCAGTGATACCGCAACCTACGAGCAGTACTTC. Its protein product is CASSDTATYEQYF.

In this sample, this clonotype turned up a few times. The chain combines TRBV19 with TRBJ2-2, with D uncertain. The V and J ends lost 3 bases and 2 bases respectively, with 13 bases between them. The CDR3 runs to 16 residues. Germline V gene data show CDR1 as LNHDA and CDR2 as SQIVND (reference sequence). CDR3 residues: CASSMGDILNTGELFF. The CDR3 DNA reads as TGTGCCAGTAGTATGGGTGATATTCTCAACACCGGGGAGCTGTTTTTT.

In its sample, this clonotype was seen a few times. This chain links TRBV12-3 or TRBV12-4 with TRBJ2-1; maybe TRBD2 (6 bases). The CDR3 extends over 14 amino acids. V was shortened by 7 bases and J by 3 bases, with 13 bases between the two germline ends. CDR3 in DNA: TGTGCCAGCATGGGTCCGGAGGGCTACAATGAGCAGTTCTTC. Translating gives CASMGPEGYNEQFF.

In this sample, this clonotype turned up a few times. V gene TRBV5-4 combines with J gene TRBJ2-3; TRBD1 might be the D (5 bases). Germline CDR1 is SGHNT and CDR2 is YYREEE (reference sequence). This CDR3 is 17 amino acids long. V was shortened by 3 bases and J by 2 bases, with 19 bases between the two germline ends. The CDR3 nucleotides are TGTGCCAGCAGCTCCCCCCTGTGGGGCCGACTCACAGATACGCAGTATTTT. This codes for CASSSPLWGRLTDTQYF.

This clonotype appeared a few times. The rearrangement joins TRBV7-8 to TRBJ1-5, with 10 bases matching TRBD1. The CDR3 is made up of 15 amino acids. Germline V gene lookup returns CDR1 SGHVS and CDR2 FQNEAQ. The trim removed 5 bases at V and 6 bases at J, leaving 7 bases unmatched. The DNA of the CDR3 is TGTGCCAGCAGCCAAGACAGGGGGCCCAGTCAGCCCCAGCATTTT. Translation: CASSQDRGPSQPQHF.

The CDR3 is CASSRNSYSGNTIYF. As DNA, the CDR3 is TGTGCCAGCAGTCGGAACTCCTACTCTGGAAACACCATATATTTT. The chain is built from TRBV6-1 and TRBJ1-3; D is ambiguous. Germline CDR1 and CDR2: MNHNS and SASEGT. This CDR3 spans 15 amino acids. V was cut by 5 bases and J by 0 bases, with 11 bases left in between.

The chain recombines TRBV7-6 with TRBJ1-2; 11 bases align to TRBD1. This CDR3 has 16 residues. With V trimmed by 3 bases and J by 8 bases, 11 bases remained unmatched. The germline V gene encodes CDR1 SGHVS and CDR2 FNYEAQ. CDR3 residues: CASSLTGTGGLYGYTF. As DNA, the CDR3 is TGTGCCAGCAGCTTGACCGGGACAGGGGGTTTGTACGGCTACACCTTC. Drawing the rest from reference TRBV7-6 and TRBJ1-2, the complete variable domain is GAGVSQSPRYKVTKRGQDVALRCDPISGHVSLYWYRQALGQGPEFLTYFNYEAQQDKSGLPNDRFSAERPEGSISTLTIQRTEQRDSAMYRCASSLTGTGGLYGYTFGSGTRLTVV.

This clonotype has just a few counts. The J gene is TRBJ1-1, the V gene TRBV19; D is perhaps TRBD1 (5 bases). Trimming took off 6 bases at V and 4 bases at J, with 15 bases between the two ends. Germline CDR1 reads LNHDA; CDR2 reads SQIVND (reference sequence). The CDR3 sequence is 14 residues long. In nucleotides, the CDR3 is TGTGCCAGTAGCCAATCAGGAGGGGCCACTGAAGCTTTCTTT. Protein sequence: CASSQSGGATEAFF.

The chain joins TRBV5-3 to TRBJ1-2; D not resolved. TRBV5-3 is marked as an open reading frame, function uncertain. The length of the CDR3 is 15 residues. V lost 4 bases, J lost 4 bases, and 17 bases lay in between. CDR3 protein: CARSQLTCRRYGYTF. The DNA of the CDR3 is TGTGCCAGAAGCCAACTCACCTGCCGCCGCTATGGCTACACCTTC.

This clonotype was seen a few times. J is TRBJ2-2 and V is TRBV10-3; 13 bases align to TRBD2. V lost 6 bases, J lost 3 bases, and 10 bases stayed unmatched. The germline CDR1 and CDR2 sequences are ENHRY and SYGVKD. The CDR3 covers 18 residues. Here the CDR3 DNA reads TGTGCCATCAGGACTAGCGGGAGGAAAAATATGGACACCGGGGAGCTGTTTTTT. Protein: CAIRTSGRKNMDTGELFF.

This clonotype was observed a handful of times. The V gene is TRBV20-1, the J gene TRBJ1-5; maybe TRBD1 (5 bases). The V end was cut by 2 bases, the J end by 5 bases, with 10 bases between. CDR1 and CDR2 from the germline V gene are DFQATT and SNEGSKA (reference sequence). The CDR3 has 13 residues. The CDR3 here is CSARRGGYQPQHF. In DNA form, the CDR3 reads TGCAGTGCTAGACGGGGGGGATATCAGCCCCAGCATTTT.

This clonotype showed up just a few times. CDR3 region: CASSIDVAGGDEQFF. The CDR3 DNA reads TGTGCCAGTAGTATAGATGTGGCAGGAGGGGATGAGCAGTTCTTC. The gene calls are TRBV19 and TRBJ2-1; D might be TRBD2 (6 bases). The CDR3 sequence is 15 residues long. The ends were cut back, 0 bases at V and 8 bases at J, with 14 bases in the middle. Germline V gene lookup returns CDR1 LNHDA and CDR2 SQIVND (reference sequence).

This clonotype has only a few counts. The genes are TRBV12-3 or TRBV12-4 and TRBJ1-1; possibly TRBD1 for D (6 bases). V dropped 3 bases and J dropped 4 bases, with 12 bases sitting between them. The CDR3 length is 14 residues. The CDR3 DNA follows: TGTGCCAGCAGTTTCGGGGGGGCTAGCACTGAAGCTTTCTTT. As protein: CASSFGGASTEAFF.

This clonotype showed up just a few times. This chain's CDR3 is CSVELNTEAFF. The CDR3 nucleotides read TGCAGCGTCGAATTGAACACTGAAGCTTTCTTT. J is TRBJ1-1 and V is TRBV29-1, with D uncertain. CDR3 size: 11 residues. Trimming pared 6 bases from V and 0 bases from J, leaving 5 bases between. Germline V gene data show CDR1 as SQVTM and CDR2 as ANQGSEA.

The chain combines TRBV4-1 with TRBJ2-5; TRBD1 or TRBD2 may be the D gene (5 bases each). Looked up from germline, CDR1 is MGHRA and CDR2 is YSYEKL. The CDR3 contains 14 residues. Trimming left V 1 base short and J 2 bases short, with 8 bases between. CDR3 sequence (DNA): TGCGCCAGCAGCCAAGGGGGGTATCAAGAGACCCAGTACTTC. Translation gives CASSQGGYQETQYF.

The chain uses TRBV6-2 or TRBV6-3 and TRBJ2-7; 8 positions match TRBD2. This CDR3 contains 15 residues. V gave up 5 bases and J gave up 4 bases; unmatched junction bases: 10. Germline CDR1 is MNHEY and CDR2 is SVGEGT. Written as DNA, the CDR3 is TGTGCCAGCAGTGTAGTAGCGGGACCGGCTTACGAGCAGTACTTC. It specifies CASSVVAGPAYEQYF.

This clonotype was seen many times. The chain recombines TRBV7-2 with TRBJ1-3, with 12 bases matching TRBD1. Germline V gene data show CDR1 as SGHTA and CDR2 as FQGNSA. There are 18 residues in the CDR3. The ends lost 3 bases at V and 3 bases at J; junction bases unmatched: 9. CDR3 nucleotide sequence: TGTGCCAGCAGCTTTACCGGGACAGGGGGCTCGGATGGAAACACCATATATTTT. This translates into CASSFTGTGGSDGNTIYF.

The table lists this clonotype with many counts. As DNA, the CDR3 is TGTGCCAGCAGCTTAGCGGGAGCGTCGTCAGATACGCAGTATTTT. As protein: CASSLAGASSDTQYF. V and J are TRBV7-2 and TRBJ2-3; weak D call: TRBD2 (5 bases). CDR3 length equals 15 residues. Germline CDR1 SGHTA, CDR2 FQGNSA. V was trimmed by 0 bases and J by 4 bases, leaving 11 bases between them.

This clonotype was recorded only once. This chain's CDR3 is CSAYGDPGSTEAFF. The CDR3 DNA follows: TGCAGTGCCTATGGGGACCCGGGGAGCACTGAAGCTTTCTTT. The chain employs TRBV20-1 and TRBJ1-1; tentatively, D is TRBD1 (5 bases). Germline V CDR1 and CDR2: DFQATT, SNEGSKA (reference sequence). The length of the CDR3 is 14 residues. With 6 bases removed from V and 4 bases from J, the gap between germline ends came to 18 bases.

This clonotype was observed a few times. V gene TRBV28 combines with J gene TRBJ2-3; D is undetermined. The V gene's germline CDR1 is MDHEN and CDR2 SYDVKM. The CDR3 runs 15 residues. V shed 5 bases and J shed 5 bases, with 17 bases lying between them. Here the CDR3 DNA reads TGTGCCAGCAGTATTTCTGTCAACCAGGAAGATACGCAGTATTTT. It translates to CASSISVNQEDTQYF.

This clonotype was observed a few times. The CDR3 DNA follows: TGTGCCAGCAGCTTATATAGCGGGGCTTTCTACGAGCAGTACTTC. This translates into CASSLYSGAFYEQYF. V gene TRBV11-2 combines with J gene TRBJ2-7; 8 bases fit TRBD2. Germline V gene data show CDR1 as SGHAT and CDR2 as FQNNGV. This CDR3 is 15 amino acids long. J was trimmed by 3 bases and V by 2 bases; bases with no gene match: 6.

CDR3 sequence (DNA): TGTGCCAGCAGTGAATCCGTGATTCGAATCGGCTCCGGCTACACCTTC. Encoded protein: CASSESVIRIGSGYTF. The chain carries TRBV6-1 and TRBJ1-2, with D unclear. V was clipped by 2 bases and J by 8 bases, with 21 bases between them. This CDR3 is 16 amino acids long. From germline, CDR1 is MNHNS and CDR2 SASEGT.

The gene calls are TRBV20-1 and TRBJ2-5; D might be TRBD1 (5 bases). CDR1 DFQATT and CDR2 SNEGSKA come from the germline V gene (reference sequence). Trimming removed 4 bases from V and 0 bases from J, with 6 bases in between. There are 12 residues in the CDR3. The CDR3 DNA follows: TGCAGTGCTATCAGGGACCAAGAGACCCAGTACTTC. Encoded protein: CSAIRDQETQYF.

This chain joins TRBV2 and TRBJ1-2, with D perhaps TRBD1 (5 bases). CDR3 size: 11 residues. Germline assignment: CDR1 SNHLY and CDR2 FYNNEI. Trimming removed 7 bases from V and 8 bases from J, with 11 bases in between. The DNA for the CDR3 is TGTGCCAGCAAACAGGACGTCGGCTACACCTTC. This translates into CASKQDVGYTF.

In its sample, this clonotype was seen many times. The chain has TRBV7-2 and TRBJ1-1; 8 bases align to TRBD1. Unmatched junction bases numbered 6, after V lost 3 bases and J lost 3 bases. Per the germline V gene, CDR1 is SGHTA and CDR2 is FQGNSA. There are 15 residues in the CDR3. The CDR3: CASSFQPDRDTEAFF. The CDR3 region has the DNA TGTGCCAGCAGCTTCCAGCCGGACAGGGACACTGAAGCTTTCTTT.